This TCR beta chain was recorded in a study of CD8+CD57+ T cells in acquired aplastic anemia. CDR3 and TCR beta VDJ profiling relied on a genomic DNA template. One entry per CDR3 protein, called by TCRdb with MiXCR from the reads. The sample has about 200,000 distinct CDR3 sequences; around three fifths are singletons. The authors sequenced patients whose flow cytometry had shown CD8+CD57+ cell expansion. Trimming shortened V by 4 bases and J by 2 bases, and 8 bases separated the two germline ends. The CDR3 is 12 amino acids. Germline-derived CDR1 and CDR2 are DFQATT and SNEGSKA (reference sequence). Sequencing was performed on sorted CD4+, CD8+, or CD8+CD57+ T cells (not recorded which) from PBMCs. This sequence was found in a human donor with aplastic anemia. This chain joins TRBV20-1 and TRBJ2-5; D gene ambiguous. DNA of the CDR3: TGCAGTGCTATAGGGATACAAGAGACCCAGTACTTC. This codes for CSAIGIQETQYF.